Following are 24 T cell receptor beta chains from one sample sequenced in a study of T cell responses to AZD1222 COVID-19 vaccine. The protocol was immunoSEQ multiplex PCR, while the TCRdb copy is restricted to in-frame clones and leaves out a portion. This table holds about 140,000 clones, more than 85% found once. The source was peripheral blood, collected after recovery from COVID-19. The receptors shown here come from an adult who had recovered from COVID-19.

The chain has TRBV9 and TRBJ2-1; D may be TRBD1 (5 bases). V was cut by 0 bases and J by 4 bases, with 8 bases left in between. Per germline, CDR1 SGDLS and CDR2 YYNGEE. The CDR3 contains 14 residues. The CDR3 nucleotides read TGTGCCAGCAGCGTAGAGGGGAATTACAATGAGCAGTTCTTC. Protein sequence: CASSVEGNYNEQFF.

This chain joins TRBV11-2 and TRBJ2-1; D remains unclear. Germline lookup yields CDR1 SGHAT and CDR2 FQNNGV. Trimming cost V 4 bases and J 5 bases, with 12 bases left between them. The CDR3 contains 14 residues. The CDR3 bases are TGTGCCAGCAGCTGGTTCGGGCCGAACAATGAGCAGTTCTTC. As protein: CASSWFGPNNEQFF.

J is TRBJ2-3 and V is TRBV11-2; the D gene is possibly TRBD2 (5 bases). The germline V and J ends were trimmed by 5 bases and 2 bases, with 11 bases remaining between them. Germline V lookup: CDR1 SGHAT, CDR2 FQNNGV. The length of the CDR3 is 14 residues. Here the CDR3 DNA reads TGTGCCAGCAGCCCCCGGAGGCACACAGATACGCAGTATTTT. It encodes CASSPRRHTDTQYF.

J is TRBJ2-7 and V is TRBV2; 7 nucleotides align to TRBD2. V shed 2 bases, J shed 3 bases, and the junction held 13 bases outside the gene matches. Germline values: CDR1 SNHLY, CDR2 FYNNEI. The CDR3 is made up of 17 amino acids. Here the CDR3 DNA reads TGTGCCAGCAGTGAATTGGGAGGGTATAAGGAGGACTACGAGCAGTACTTC. Translated: CASSELGGYKEDYEQYF.

To note about this clone: The sample holds other DNA sequences that translate to the same CDR3. The rearrangement joins TRBV28 to TRBJ1-3; D is undetermined. CDR3 length: 13 amino acids. The germline V and J ends were trimmed by 1 base and 1 base, with 2 bases remaining between them. Per the germline V gene, CDR1 is MDHEN and CDR2 is SYDVKM. The CDR3 is CASSLSSGNTIYF. Here the CDR3 DNA reads TGTGCCAGCAGTTTATCGTCTGGAAACACCATATATTTT.

V is TRBV15 and J is TRBJ2-1, with D possibly being TRBD1 (5 bases). In germline, CDR1 is LNHNV, CDR2 YYDKDF (reference sequence). The V end lost 8 bases, the J end lost 3 bases, and 14 bases lay between the germline ends. CDR3 size: 14 residues. Here the CDR3 reads CATSRVQSYNEQFF. The CDR3 nucleotides read TGTGCCACCTCCAGGGTACAAAGCTACAATGAGCAGTTCTTC.

This clone appeared once. The chain employs TRBV15 and TRBJ2-5; D gene uncertain. The CDR3 has 12 amino acids. The V end lost 0 bases, the J end lost 3 bases, and 2 bases lay between the germline ends. In germline, CDR1 is LNHNV, CDR2 YYDKDF (reference sequence). The CDR3 is CATSRDKETQYF. The CDR3 bases are TGTGCCACCAGCAGAGATAAAGAGACCCAGTACTTC.

The V gene is TRBV5-1, the J gene TRBJ1-2; 8 positions agree with TRBD1. The germline V gene has CDR1 SGHRS and CDR2 YFSETQ. J lost 7 bases, V lost 0 bases, and 5 bases had no gene match. The CDR3 has 14 amino acids. CDR3 protein: CASSLGNRGSGYTF. CDR3 nucleotides: TGCGCCAGCAGCTTGGGTAACAGGGGGTCTGGCTACACCTTC.

The V gene is TRBV25-1, the J gene TRBJ1-4, with D tentatively TRBD1 (6 bases). The V gene lost 3 bases and the J gene lost 9 bases, with 14 bases spanning the gap. CDR3 length: 14 residues. The germline CDR1 and CDR2 sequences are MGHDK and SYGVNS. The CDR3 nucleotides are TGTGCCAGCAGTGATCGGCAGGGGCTTCAAAAACTGTTTTTT. Translated, it gives CASSDRQGLQKLFF.

This chain links TRBV5-1 with TRBJ1-4, with D hard to call. This CDR3 is 14 amino acids long. V was cut by 6 bases and J by 1 base, with 10 bases left in between. Germline assignment: CDR1 SGHRS and CDR2 YFSETQ. This chain's CDR3 is CASKTGVTNEKLFF. The CDR3, as DNA: TGCGCCAGCAAAACTGGAGTAACTAATGAAAAACTGTTTTTT.

The V gene is TRBV7-2, the J gene TRBJ2-3; D is ambiguous. CDR1 is SGHTA and CDR2 is FQGNSA in the germline V gene. V shed 3 bases and J shed 0 bases, with 7 bases lying between them. This CDR3 spans 14 amino acids. The CDR3 nucleotides are TGTGCCAGCAGCTTTTATCTCAGCACAGATACGCAGTATTTT. This gives the protein CASSFYLSTDTQYF.

CDR3 residues: CASSQDLFLSREQYF. Written as DNA, the CDR3 is TGTGCCAGCAGCCAAGATCTTTTTCTCTCTCGGGAGCAGTACTTC. This chain links TRBV3-1 (or the pseudogene TRBV3-2) with TRBJ2-7; D call uncertain. This CDR3 spans 15 amino acids. From germline, CDR1 is LGHDT and CDR2 YNNKEL (reference sequence). V lost 0 bases, J lost 7 bases, and 16 bases lay in between.

The CDR3 sequence: CASSLRPVLDTQYF. DNA of the CDR3: TGTGCCAGCAGCTTAAGGCCCGTCCTAGATACGCAGTATTTT. J is TRBJ2-3 and V is TRBV7-3, with D uncertain. The CDR3 is 14 amino acids. The germline V gene has CDR1 SGHTA and CDR2 FQGTGA. V was trimmed by 1 base and J by 5 bases, leaving 10 bases between them.

The chain joins TRBV6-5 to TRBJ2-7, with 10 nucleotides matching TRBD2. With 2 bases clipped from V and 3 bases from J, the junction kept 4 bases outside the gene matches. CDR1 MNHEY and CDR2 SVGAGI come from the germline V gene. This CDR3 spans 15 amino acids. The DNA for the CDR3 is TGTGCCAGCAGTTACCTGACTAGCGGGTTCTACGAGCAGTACTTC. This encodes CASSYLTSGFYEQYF.

This clone was picked up one time. J is TRBJ2-5 and V is TRBV18; 9 nucleotides line up with TRBD1. Germline-derived CDR1 and CDR2 are KGHSH and LQKENI. V lost 6 bases to trimming and J lost 4 bases; unmatched junction nucleotides: 9. The CDR3 runs 15 residues. CDR3 region: CASSPQDRGRETQYF. In DNA, the CDR3 is TGTGCCAGCTCCCCTCAGGACAGGGGAAGAGAGACCCAGTACTTC.

The chain combines TRBV4-1 with TRBJ2-7; tentatively, D is TRBD2 (7 bases). V lost 0 bases and J lost 7, with 10 bases in between. This CDR3 spans 13 amino acids. The germline CDR1 and CDR2 sequences are MGHRA and YSYEKL. CDR3 sequence (DNA): TGCGCCAGCAGCCAAGAGCGGGGGCGGGAGCAGTACTTC. Protein product: CASSQERGREQYF.

The chain recombines TRBV6-4 with TRBJ1-1; maybe TRBD1 (6 bases). The ends were cut back, 4 bases at V and 1 base at J, with 13 bases in the middle. Germline CDR1 is MRHNA and CDR2 is SNTAGT. This CDR3 is built from 15 residues. The CDR3 bases are TGTGCCAGCAGTGCCCAGGGAGGGGGGAACACTGAAGCTTTCTTT. Residues: CASSAQGGGNTEAFF.

The chain is built from TRBV9 and TRBJ2-7; 9 bases are a match to TRBD1. V was pared by 3 bases and J by 3 bases, with 1 base of the junction left unmatched. Germline CDR1 is SGDLS and CDR2 is YYNGEE. CDR3 length: 13 amino acids. The chain's CDR3 is CASSGGQGYEQYF. DNA of the CDR3: TGTGCCAGCAGCGGGGGACAGGGCTACGAGCAGTACTTC.

The chain carries TRBV28 and TRBJ2-7; perhaps TRBD1 as D (5 bases). V shed 2 bases and J shed 6 bases, with 8 bases lying between them. The CDR3 has 12 residues. The germline V gene has CDR1 MDHEN and CDR2 SYDVKM. The CDR3 coding sequence is TGTGCCAGCAGTTTAGTGGGGCTCGAGCAGTACTTC. Amino acids: CASSLVGLEQYF.

The chain uses TRBV4-1 and TRBJ1-1; a weak D match, TRBD1 (5 bases). This CDR3 has 13 amino acids. CDR1 is MGHRA and CDR2 is YSYEKL in the germline V gene. Trimming removed 0 bases from V and 6 bases from J, with 8 bases in between. DNA for the CDR3: TGCGCCAGCAGCCAAGAGGGGGGACCTGAAGCTTTCTTT. Translated, it gives CASSQEGGPEAFF.

The chain is built from TRBV3-1 (or the pseudogene TRBV3-2) and TRBJ2-2, with D possibly being TRBD1 (5 bases). From germline, CDR1 is LGHDT and CDR2 YNNKEL (reference sequence). CDR3 length: 14 amino acids. V was pared by 6 bases and J by 0 bases, with 8 bases between. CDR3 coding DNA: TGTGCCAGCAGGGACACAGCGAACACCGGGGAGCTGTTTTTT. Translation gives CASRDTANTGELFF.

The chain combines TRBV30 with TRBJ2-5; D is uncertain. This CDR3 comprises 14 residues. Germline V gene sequence: CDR1 GTSNPN, CDR2 SVGIG (reference sequence). V was trimmed by 2 bases and J by 4 bases, leaving 14 bases between them. The CDR3 nucleotides are TGTGCCTGGAGTTTTGACCCGGCTGGAGAGACCCAGTACTTC. It codes for CAWSFDPAGETQYF.

The rearrangement links TRBV7-9 to TRBJ1-3; D possibly corresponds to TRBD1 (5 bases). CDR3 length equals 15 residues. Germline-derived CDR1 and CDR2 are SEHNR and FQNEAQ (reference sequence). V was clipped by 0 bases and J by 3 bases, with 9 bases between them. The CDR3: CASSLAGEGGNTIYF. The DNA of the CDR3 is TGTGCCAGCAGCTTAGCAGGGGAAGGTGGAAACACCATATATTTT.

The chain uses TRBV7-3 and TRBJ2-5; TRBD2 matches at 8 bases. V dropped 2 bases and J dropped 4; count of bases not matched to a gene: 6. Per germline, CDR1 SGHTA and CDR2 FQGTGA. The CDR3 is made up of 15 amino acids. This CDR3 reads CASSLSAGVRETQYF. CDR3 bases: TGTGCCAGCAGCTTATCAGCGGGAGTAAGAGAGACCCAGTACTTC. The variable domain in full, with the rest retrieved from reference TRBV7-3 and TRBJ2-5, is GAGVSQTPSNKVTEKGKYVELRCDPISGHTALYWYRQSLGQGPEFLIYFQGTGAADDSGLPNDRFFAVRPEGSVSTLKIQRTERGDSAVYLCASSLSAGVRETQYFGPGTRLLVL.